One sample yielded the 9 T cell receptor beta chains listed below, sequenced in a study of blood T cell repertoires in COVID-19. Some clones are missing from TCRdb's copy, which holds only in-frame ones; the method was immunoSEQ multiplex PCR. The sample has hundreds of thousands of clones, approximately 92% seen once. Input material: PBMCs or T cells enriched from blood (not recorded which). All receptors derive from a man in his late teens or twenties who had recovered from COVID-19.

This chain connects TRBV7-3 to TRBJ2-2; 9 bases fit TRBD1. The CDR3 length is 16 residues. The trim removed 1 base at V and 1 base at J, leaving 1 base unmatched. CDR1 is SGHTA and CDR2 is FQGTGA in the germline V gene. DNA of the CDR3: TGTGCCAGCAGCTTAATGGGACAGGGGAACACCGGGGAGCTGTTTTTT. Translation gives CASSLMGQGNTGELFF.

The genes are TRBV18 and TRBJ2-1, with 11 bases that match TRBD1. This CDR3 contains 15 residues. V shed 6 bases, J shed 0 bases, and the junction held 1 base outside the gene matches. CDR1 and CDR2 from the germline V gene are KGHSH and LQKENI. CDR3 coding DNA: TGTGCCAGCTCTGGGACAGGGGGCTCCTACAATGAGCAGTTCTTC. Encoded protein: CASSGTGGSYNEQFF.

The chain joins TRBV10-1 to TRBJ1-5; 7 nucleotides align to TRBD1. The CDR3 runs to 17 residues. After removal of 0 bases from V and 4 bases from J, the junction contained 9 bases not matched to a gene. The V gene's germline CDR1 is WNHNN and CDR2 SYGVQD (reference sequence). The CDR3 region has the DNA TGCGCCAGCAGTGAGTCCGTCGCCGGGACAGATAATCAGCCCCAGCATTTT. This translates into CASSESVAGTDNQPQHF.

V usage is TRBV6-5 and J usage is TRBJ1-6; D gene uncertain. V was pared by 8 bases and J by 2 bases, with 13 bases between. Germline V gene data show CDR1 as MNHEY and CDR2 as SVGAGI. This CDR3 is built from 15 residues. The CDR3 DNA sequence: TGTGCCAGCGCGGGGATCGGAACCTATAATTCACCCCTCCACTTT. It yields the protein CASAGIGTYNSPLHF.

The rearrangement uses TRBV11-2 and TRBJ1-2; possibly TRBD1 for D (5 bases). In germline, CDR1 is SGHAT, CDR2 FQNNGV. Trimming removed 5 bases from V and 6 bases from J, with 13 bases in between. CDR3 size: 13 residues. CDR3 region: CASSRGTQDGYTF. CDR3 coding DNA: TGTGCCAGCAGCCGGGGGACTCAAGATGGCTACACCTTC. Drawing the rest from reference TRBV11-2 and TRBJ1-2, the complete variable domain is EAGVAQSPRYKIIEKRQSVAFWCNPISGHATLYWYQQILGQGPKLLIQFQNNGVVDDSQLPKDRFSAERLKGVDSTLKIQPAKLEDSAVYLCASSRGTQDGYTFGSGTRLTVV.

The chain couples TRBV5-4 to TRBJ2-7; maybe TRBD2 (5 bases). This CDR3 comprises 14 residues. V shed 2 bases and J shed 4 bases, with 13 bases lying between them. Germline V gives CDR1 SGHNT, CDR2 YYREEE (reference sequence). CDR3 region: CASSFGNGVYEQYF. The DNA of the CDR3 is TGTGCCAGCAGCTTTGGCAACGGGGTGTACGAGCAGTACTTC.

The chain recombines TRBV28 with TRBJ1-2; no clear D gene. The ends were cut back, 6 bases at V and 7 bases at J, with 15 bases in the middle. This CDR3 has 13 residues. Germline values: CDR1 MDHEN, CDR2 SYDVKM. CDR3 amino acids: CASSQNTPAGYTF. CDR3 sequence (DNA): TGTGCCAGCAGCCAGAACACCCCTGCTGGCTACACCTTC.

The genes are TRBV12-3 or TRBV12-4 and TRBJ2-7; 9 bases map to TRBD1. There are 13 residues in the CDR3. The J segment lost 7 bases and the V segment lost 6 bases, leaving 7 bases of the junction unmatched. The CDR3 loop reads CASRKEGQGEQYF. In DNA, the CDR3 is TGTGCCAGCAGAAAGGAGGGACAGGGAGAGCAGTACTTC.

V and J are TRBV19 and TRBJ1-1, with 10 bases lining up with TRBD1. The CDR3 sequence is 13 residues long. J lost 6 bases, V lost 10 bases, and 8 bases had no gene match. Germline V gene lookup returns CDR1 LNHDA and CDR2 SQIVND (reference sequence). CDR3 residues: CATIRTGGSEAFF. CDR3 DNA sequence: TGTGCCACTATCAGGACAGGGGGATCTGAAGCTTTCTTT.